These T cell receptor beta chains were read from a single sample in a study of blood T cell repertoires in COVID-19. TCRdb keeps only in-frame clones here, not all; method: immunoSEQ multiplex PCR. Of hundreds of thousands of clones listed, 70% to 90% are singletons. Source material: PBMCs or T cells enriched from blood (not recorded which). These receptors were collected from a woman in her twenties or thirties who had recovered from COVID-19. CDR3s include the opening cysteine and the closing phenylalanine or tryptophan. The D gene is left open where the match is weak. Size tells how often a clone was seen (once, few, many) or the class of an expanded clone, and some rows leave it out.

TGTGCCACCAGCAGAGATCTCGGAGGTCTCGGGGGCTACACCTTC	CATSRDLGGLGGYTF	-	-	TRBJ1-2	TRBV15
TGTGCCAGCAGCGTAGGAACTAGCGGGAGTCGTCAAGAGACCCAGTACTTC	CASSVGTSGSRQETQYF	TRBD2	-	TRBJ2-5	TRBV9
TGTGCCAGCAGGAACAGGGAAATCTATGGCTACACCTTC	CASRNREIYGYTF	-	-	TRBJ1-2	TRBV6-5
TGTGCCAGCAGCTTCGGGACAACTTACACTGAAGCTTTCTTT	CASSFGTTYTEAFF	-	-	TRBJ1-1	TRBV5-6
TGTGCCAGCAGCCAAGCGGGGGGGGCCTGGGCAGATACGCAGTATTTT	CASSQAGGAWADTQYF	TRBD2	-	TRBJ2-3	TRBV3-1/TRBV3-2
TGTGCCACCGGACAGGGAGGATTCGCTGAAGCTTTCTTT	CATGQGGFAEAFF	TRBD1	-	TRBJ1-1	TRBV2
TGCGCCAGCAGCCAAGCGGGCACAGGAAAGAACTATGGCTACACCTTC	CASSQAGTGKNYGYTF	-	-	TRBJ1-2	TRBV4-1
TGTGCCAGCAGTCCTCCGGGACTCTCGAACACTGAAGCTTTCTTT	CASSPPGLSNTEAFF	-	-	TRBJ1-1	TRBV27
TGTGCCAGCAGTTTATCGGGTTGGGGGGGTTCCTACGAGCAGTACTTC	CASSLSGWGGSYEQYF	TRBD2	-	TRBJ2-7	TRBV27
TGTGCCAGCAGTACTAGCGGGGGGTTCACAGATACGCAGTATTTT	CASSTSGGFTDTQYF	TRBD2	-	TRBJ2-3	TRBV6-2/TRBV6-3
TGCGCCAGCAGGGCGGGCGATGAGCAGTTCTTC	CASRAGDEQFF	-	few	TRBJ2-1	TRBV5-1
TGTGCCAGCAGTTACTCTCCGGGACAGGGTCAAGAGACCCAGTACTTC	CASSYSPGQGQETQYF	TRBD1	-	TRBJ2-5	TRBV6-2/TRBV6-3
TGTGCCAGTAGTATTAGAGGGAACCATGGCTACACCTTC	CASSIRGNHGYTF	-	-	TRBJ1-2	TRBV19
TGTGCCAGCAGCCAAGATTTGGGGGGGCTAAGCTACACCTTC	CASSQDLGGLSYTF	-	-	TRBJ1-2	TRBV3-1/TRBV3-2
TGTGCCAGCAGTTCCCTGACTAGCACAGATACGCAGTATTTT	CASSSLTSTDTQYF	-	few	TRBJ2-3	TRBV6-5
TGTGCCAGCAGACAGGGACCGAACACTGAAGCTTTCTTT	CASRQGPNTEAFF	-	-	TRBJ1-1	TRBV6-5
TGTGCCAGCAGCCAAGAGAACGTAGCGGGGACGCGCGAGCAGTACTTC	CASSQENVAGTREQYF	TRBD2	-	TRBJ2-7	TRBV3-1/TRBV3-2
TGTGCCAGCAGCCTAGTGAGTAGCAATCAGCCCCAGCATTTT	CASSLVSSNQPQHF	-	-	TRBJ1-5	TRBV2
TGTGCCGGGGCCACTAGCGGGGGGACGAACACCGGGGAGCTGTTTTTT	CAGATSGGTNTGELFF	TRBD2	-	TRBJ2-2	TRBV28
TGTGCCACGACAGGGGTGAGCCCCTCCCTAATGAACACTGAAGCTTTCTTT	CATTGVSPSLMNTEAFF	TRBD1	-	TRBJ1-1	TRBV10-3
TGTGCCAGCGCAGCCACAATGGGGACAGCCTTCTACACCTTC	CASAATMGTAFYTF	TRBD1	once	TRBJ1-2	TRBV7-9
TGCGCCAGCAGCCTACGGGGGTGGAATGAGCAGTTCTTC	CASSLRGWNEQFF	-	-	TRBJ2-1	TRBV4-3
TGTGCCAGCAGCTTAGCCCCAGCGGGAGGGCCGTATACCGGGGAGCTGTTTTTT	CASSLAPAGGPYTGELFF	TRBD2	-	TRBJ2-2	TRBV7-2
TGTGCCAGCGGGAACAGGGGGCGCGGAGTCGGGGAGCTGTTTTTT	CASGNRGRGVGELFF	TRBD1	-	TRBJ2-2	TRBV27
TGTGCCAGCAGCTTAATAGGTGGGGACAGGGGATACAATGAGCAGTTCTTC	CASSLIGGDRGYNEQFF	TRBD1	-	TRBJ2-1	TRBV7-3
TGTGCCAGCAGCCGCGGAGGGGCCAACGTCCTGACTTTC	CASSRGGANVLTF	-	-	TRBJ2-6	TRBV28
TGTGCCAGCAGCCCGACTAGCGCCTACGAGCAGTACTTC	CASSPTSAYEQYF	TRBD2	-	TRBJ2-7	TRBV12-3/TRBV12-4
TGTGCCAGCACACGATTGACAGCCAACACTGAAGCTTTCTTT	CASTRLTANTEAFF	-	-	TRBJ1-1	TRBV9
TGTGCCAGTAGTTATAGGACAGGGGGCTACGAGCAGTACTTC	CASSYRTGGYEQYF	TRBD1	-	TRBJ2-7	TRBV19
TGTGCCAGCAGCTTAACGACTAGCGGGGCACCGAAGGGAACCCAGTACTTC	CASSLTTSGAPKGTQYF	TRBD2	-	TRBJ2-5	TRBV7-3
TGTGCCAGCAGCTTAGAGGATACGCAGTATTTT	CASSLEDTQYF	-	-	TRBJ2-3	TRBV5-4
TGTGCCGCATCGGGACTAATCTCATCTGGGGCCAACGTCCTGACTTTC	CAASGLISSGANVLTF	TRBD2	-	TRBJ2-6	TRBV28
TGTGCCAGTAGCCCAAACGGACCGACAGGCACAAATGAAAAACTGTTTTTT	CASSPNGPTGTNEKLFF	-	-	TRBJ1-4	TRBV19
TGTGCCAGCAGCTCCCATCGTGCGGCGGGAGCTCGAACCGGGGAGCTGTTTTTT	CASSSHRAAGARTGELFF	TRBD2	-	TRBJ2-2	TRBV7-3
TGTGCCAGCAGTTTAGCAGTGGATAATTCACCCCTCCACTTT	CASSLAVDNSPLHF	-	few	TRBJ1-6	TRBV28
TGTGCCAGCAGCGGGAGCTCGACTAGCTACAATGAGCAGTTCTTC	CASSGSSTSYNEQFF	-	-	TRBJ2-1	TRBV9
TGTGCCAGCACTCTTGGGGCAGGGATCGCTAATGAAAAACTGTTTTTT	CASTLGAGIANEKLFF	-	-	TRBJ1-4	TRBV28
TGTGCCAGCTCACTGCAGGTCTCTGGGGCCAACGTCCTGACTTTC	CASSLQVSGANVLTF	-	-	TRBJ2-6	TRBV18
TGTGCCAGCAGCGTTGGCGTGGGGGGGTACAATGAGCAGTTCTTC	CASSVGVGGYNEQFF	TRBD2	-	TRBJ2-1	TRBV9
TGTGCCAGTAGTATTTTCCTGGGACAGAAAGTTGCAGCTTTCTTT	CASSIFLGQKVAAFF	TRBD1	-	TRBJ1-1	TRBV19
TGTGCCAGCAGCTTAGGCGGGACCCCTCAAGAGACCCAGTACTTC	CASSLGGTPQETQYF	-	once	TRBJ2-5	TRBV11-2
TGTGCCAGCAGGGGGGACGCGGGAAGGGTTCAACTGTTTTTT	CASRGDAGRVQLFF	-	few	TRBJ1-4	TRBV28
TGCGCCAGCAGTGAGTTCGTAATATCCGGGACAGGGAGAAATCAGCCCCAGCATTTT	CASSEFVISGTGRNQPQHF	TRBD1	few	TRBJ1-5	TRBV10-2
TGCGCCAGCAGCCTCGACAGGGGAGGAACTGAAGCTTTCTTT	CASSLDRGGTEAFF	TRBD1	-	TRBJ1-1	TRBV4-1
TGTGCCAGTAGTAACTGGGGCACGAACACTGAAGCTTTCTTT	CASSNWGTNTEAFF	-	-	TRBJ1-1	TRBV19
TGTGCCAGCAGCTTAGCGGGCAGGGAGGGGGAAAAACTGTTTTTT	CASSLAGREGEKLFF	-	-	TRBJ1-4	TRBV7-2
TGTGCCAGCAGCCATGGGGAAGCCCGGGAGGCTTACGAGCAGTACTTC	CASSHGEAREAYEQYF	TRBD2	once	TRBJ2-7	TRBV9
TGTGCCAGCAGTGACCATCACGGGAACACTGAAGCTTTCTTT	CASSDHHGNTEAFF	-	-	TRBJ1-1	TRBV2
TGCGCCAGCAGCCAAGCCTGGACGGGACAAGGAGGCTACAATGAGCAGTTCTTC	CASSQAWTGQGGYNEQFF	-	-	TRBJ2-1	TRBV4-1
TGTGCCGCAATGAAAAGTGGGGGCCGTGGCTACACCTTC	CAAMKSGGRGYTF	-	few	TRBJ1-2	TRBV28
TGTGCCAGCTCACCTTCTATCACTGAAGCTTTCTTT	CASSPSITEAFF	-	-	TRBJ1-1	TRBV18
TGTGCCAGCAGCGCACACGAGCAACTAAGTGGAAACACCATATATTTT	CASSAHEQLSGNTIYF	-	-	TRBJ1-3	TRBV9
TGTGCCACCTCAACACTGGCGGGGGGCAAGACTGAAGCTTTCTTT	CATSTLAGGKTEAFF	-	-	TRBJ1-1	TRBV18
TGTGCCAGCAACCCCAGGGGTTATTCACCCCTCCACTTT	CASNPRGYSPLHF	-	once	TRBJ1-6	TRBV6-5
TGTGCCAGCAGCTCCGACAGAGATCGAGAAAAACTGTTTTTT	CASSSDRDREKLFF	-	-	TRBJ1-4	TRBV7-9
TGTGCCAGCAGCCCCCCAGGATCCACAGACTACGAGCAGTACTTC	CASSPPGSTDYEQYF	-	-	TRBJ2-7	TRBV7-9
TGTGCCAGCAGCTTCTCGACACCAAACACTGAAGCTTTCTTT	CASSFSTPNTEAFF	-	-	TRBJ1-1	TRBV7-9